This T cell receptor (beta chain) was identified in a study of blood T cell repertoires in COVID-19. About the research overall: Sample material is recorded as cDNA or gDNA derived from T cells, B-cell-depleted T cells, or PBMCs.

This table comes from immunoSEQ multiplex PCR, and its TCRdb copy is limited to in-frame clones, with some not included. The sample gives over 250,000 clones, around nine tenths of which show up once; approximately 2.2% is in the top ten. V was shortened by 0 bases and J by 4 bases, with 13 bases between the two germline ends. From germline, CDR1 is SGHRS and CDR2 YFSETQ. CDR3 length: 16 residues. The sample taken for sequencing was peripheral blood. The V gene is TRBV5-1, the J gene TRBJ1-4; a possible D gene is TRBD1 (6 bases). This receptor was taken from a man aged 50 to 59 with acute or convalescent COVID-19. The CDR3 DNA reads TGCGCCAGCAGCTTGGAGGGGGACGGTGGTAATGAAAAACTGTTTTTT. Translated, it gives CASSLEGDGGNEKLFF. The whole variable domain, remainder taken from reference TRBV5-1 and TRBJ1-4, is KAGVTQTPRYLIKTRGQQVTLSCSPISGHRSVSWYQQTPGQGLQFLFEYFSETQRNKGNFPGRFSGRQFSNSRSEMNVSTLELGDSALYLCASSLEGDGGNEKLFFGSGTQLSVL.